This T cell receptor (beta chain) originates from a study of early T cells in non-severe SARS-CoV-2 infection (dated by TCRdb to 2020 to 2022). In the study overall: Because TCR sequencing was done on bulk RNA from unsorted whole blood, the alpha and beta chains could not be paired.

About this clonotype itself: There is no known antigen for this receptor. Base qualities are not provided; no much larger clone lies one nucleotide away.

The full study reports these points: Matching against VDJdb was skewed toward anti-spike CD8 responses, likely underestimated virus-specific expansions, and missed private and CD4 specificities.

Preparation of the library involved 5' RACE. TCRdb lists the instrument as NextSeq 500. Unique molecular identifiers were attached to individual cDNA molecules in the TCR library protocol so that sequencing error and PCR bias could be corrected. TCR alpha and beta chains were both sequenced, and the abundances of alpha and beta sequences in each sample were closely correlated with each other. From the authors' description of their analysis: Decombinator V4 was used to annotate the V gene, J gene and CDR3 of the TCR sequences. TCRs were defined as expanded if a significant change between any two time points was detected under a Poisson model with p below 0.0001. TCR abundances were normalised to the total number of TCRs sequenced in each sample and reported as counts per million. MAIT TCRs were defined by TRAV1-2 paired with TRAJ12, TRAJ20 or TRAJ33, and iNKT TCRs by TRAV10 paired with TRAJ18. VDJdb, accessed 1 November 2021, was searched for CMV, EBV and SARS-CoV-2 annotated TCRs, excluding TCRs annotated for multiple antigens. Through fastp at Q25 and MiXCR, TCRdb rebuilt clones from the public reads, retaining in-frame beta chains. Every distinct CDR3 protein forms one entry, paired with its most common genes and DNA. Here the V and J calls rest on TCRdb's processing, not on the authors' analysis. The sample table records tens of thousands of distinct CDR3 sequences; about an eighth of these occur just once. The ten largest clones represent less than 7% of the sample.

Set within a cohort of healthcare workers in London, UK, this nested case-control study involved weekly PCR testing of nasopharyngeal swabs along with blood sampling. Between 23 and 31 March 2020, the week of the UK lockdown, healthcare workers were enrolled and then followed up weekly for as long as 16 weeks. The CDR3, cysteine through phenylalanine, is 15 amino acids long. The read is trimmed to its CDR3 DNA, 45 bases read in frame from base 1. V is trimmed back by 3 bases and J by 10 bases, and the junction contains 12 bases that no gene match accounts for. Per the germline V gene, SNHLY is the CDR1 and FYNNEI is the CDR2.

This TCR was recovered from an adult who was a healthcare worker with PCR-confirmed SARS-CoV-2 infection or an uninfected control (not recorded which). Recombination joined TRBV2 with TRBJ2-1; the central 7 bases match TRBD1. The sample comprised whole blood. The CDR3 region: CASSDVQGEWNEQFF. The sequence in DNA is TGTGCCAGCAGTGATGTCCAGGGGGAGTGGAACGAGCAGTTCTTC.